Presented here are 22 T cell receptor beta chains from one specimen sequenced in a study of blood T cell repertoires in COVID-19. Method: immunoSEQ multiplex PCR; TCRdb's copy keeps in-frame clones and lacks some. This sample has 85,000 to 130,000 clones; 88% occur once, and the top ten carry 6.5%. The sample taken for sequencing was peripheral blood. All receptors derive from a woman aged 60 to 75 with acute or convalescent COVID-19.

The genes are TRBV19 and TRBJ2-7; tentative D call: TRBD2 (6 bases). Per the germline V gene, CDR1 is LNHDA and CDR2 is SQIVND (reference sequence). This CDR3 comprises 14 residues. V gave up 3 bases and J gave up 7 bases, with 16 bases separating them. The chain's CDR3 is CASSIGGITKEQYF. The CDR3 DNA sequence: TGTGCCAGTAGTATTGGGGGGATAACGAAAGAGCAGTACTTC.

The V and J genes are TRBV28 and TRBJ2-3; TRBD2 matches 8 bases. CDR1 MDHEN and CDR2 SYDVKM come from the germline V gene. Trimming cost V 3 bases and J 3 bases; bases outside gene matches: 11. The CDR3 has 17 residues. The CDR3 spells CASSFIKREFRTDTQYF. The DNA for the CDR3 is TGTGCCAGCAGTTTTATTAAGCGGGAGTTTAGAACAGATACGCAGTATTTT.

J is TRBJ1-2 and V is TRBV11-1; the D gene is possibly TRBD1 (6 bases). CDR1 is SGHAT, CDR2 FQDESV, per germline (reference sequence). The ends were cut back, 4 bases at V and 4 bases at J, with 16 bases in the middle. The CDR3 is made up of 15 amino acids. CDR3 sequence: CASSYRWGGGYGYTF. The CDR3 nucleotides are TGTGCCAGCAGCTACCGGTGGGGGGGCGGCTATGGCTACACCTTC.

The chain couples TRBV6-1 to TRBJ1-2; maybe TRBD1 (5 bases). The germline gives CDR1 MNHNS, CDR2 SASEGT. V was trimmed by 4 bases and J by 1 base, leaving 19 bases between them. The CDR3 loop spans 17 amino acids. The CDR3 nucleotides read TGTGCCAGCAGTGGGGGCGGGACCCCATACAGTAACTATGGCTACACCTTC. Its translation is CASSGGGTPYSNYGYTF.

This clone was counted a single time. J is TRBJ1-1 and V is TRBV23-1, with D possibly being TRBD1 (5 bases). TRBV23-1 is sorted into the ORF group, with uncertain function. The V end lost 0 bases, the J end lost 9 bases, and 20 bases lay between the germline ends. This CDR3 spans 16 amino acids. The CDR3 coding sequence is TGCGCCAGCAGTCAATCCCACTCACAGGACCCCCGGAAAGCTTTCTTT. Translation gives CASSQSHSQDPRKAFF.

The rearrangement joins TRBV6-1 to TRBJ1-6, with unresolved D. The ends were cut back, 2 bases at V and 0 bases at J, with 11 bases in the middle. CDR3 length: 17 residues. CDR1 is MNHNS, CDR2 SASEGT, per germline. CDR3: CASSETAVSSYNSPLHF. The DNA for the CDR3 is TGTGCCAGCAGTGAAACGGCGGTGAGCTCCTATAATTCACCCCTCCACTTT.

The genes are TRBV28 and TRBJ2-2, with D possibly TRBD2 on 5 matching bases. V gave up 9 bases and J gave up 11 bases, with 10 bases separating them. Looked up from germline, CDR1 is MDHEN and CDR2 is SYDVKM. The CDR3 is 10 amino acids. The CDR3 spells CASRAGELFF. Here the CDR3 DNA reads TGTGCCAGTAGGGCGGGTGAGCTGTTTTTT.

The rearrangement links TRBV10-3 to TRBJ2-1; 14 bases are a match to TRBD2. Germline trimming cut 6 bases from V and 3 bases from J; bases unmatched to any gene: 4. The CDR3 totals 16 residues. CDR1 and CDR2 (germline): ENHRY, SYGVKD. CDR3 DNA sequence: TGTGCCATCAGACCTGGGACTAGCGGGAGCTACAATGAGCAGTTCTTC. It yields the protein CAIRPGTSGSYNEQFF.

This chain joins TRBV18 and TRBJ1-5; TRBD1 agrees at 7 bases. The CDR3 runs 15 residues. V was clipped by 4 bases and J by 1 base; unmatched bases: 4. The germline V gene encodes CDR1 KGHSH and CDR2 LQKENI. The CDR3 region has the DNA TGTGCCAGCTCACTGACAGGGAAGAGCAATCAGCCCCAGCATTTT. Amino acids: CASSLTGKSNQPQHF.

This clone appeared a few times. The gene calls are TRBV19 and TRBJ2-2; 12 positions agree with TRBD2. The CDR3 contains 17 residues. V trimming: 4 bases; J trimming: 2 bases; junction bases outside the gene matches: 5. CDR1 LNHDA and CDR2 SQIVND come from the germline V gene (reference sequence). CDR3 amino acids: CASSKRLAGVNTGELFF. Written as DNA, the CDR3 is TGTGCCAGTAGTAAAAGACTAGCGGGAGTAAACACCGGGGAGCTGTTTTTT.

This CDR3 reads CASTLSGRVYEQFF. In DNA, the CDR3 is TGTGCCAGCACCCTTAGCGGGAGGGTATATGAGCAGTTCTTC. The chain couples TRBV28 to TRBJ2-1; 11 bases map to TRBD2. This CDR3 spans 14 amino acids. The V gene's germline CDR1 is MDHEN and CDR2 SYDVKM. Trimming removed 7 bases from V and 8 bases from J; junction bases left unmatched: 7.

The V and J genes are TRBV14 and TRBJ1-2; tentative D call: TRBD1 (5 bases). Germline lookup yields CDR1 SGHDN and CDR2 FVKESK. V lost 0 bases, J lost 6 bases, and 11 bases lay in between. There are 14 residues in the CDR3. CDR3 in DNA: TGTGCCAGCAGCCAAGAATGGGCAGGGCATGGCTACACCTTC. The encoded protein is CASSQEWAGHGYTF.

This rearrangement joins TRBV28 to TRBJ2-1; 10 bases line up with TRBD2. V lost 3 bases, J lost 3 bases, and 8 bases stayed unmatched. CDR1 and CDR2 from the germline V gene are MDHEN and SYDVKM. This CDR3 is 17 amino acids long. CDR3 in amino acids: CASSLGASGSRYNEQFF. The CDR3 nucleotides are TGTGCCAGCAGTTTGGGGGCTAGCGGGAGTCGCTACAATGAGCAGTTCTTC.

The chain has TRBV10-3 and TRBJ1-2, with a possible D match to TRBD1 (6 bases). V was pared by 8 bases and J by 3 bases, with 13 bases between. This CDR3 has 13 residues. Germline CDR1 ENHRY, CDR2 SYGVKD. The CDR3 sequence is CAIGSGDDYGYTF. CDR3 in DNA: TGTGCCATCGGGTCAGGGGATGACTATGGCTACACCTTC.

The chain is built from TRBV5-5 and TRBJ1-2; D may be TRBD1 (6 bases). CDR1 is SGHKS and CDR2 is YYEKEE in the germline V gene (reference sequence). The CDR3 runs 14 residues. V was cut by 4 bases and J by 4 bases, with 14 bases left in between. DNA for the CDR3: TGTGCCAGCAGCCCGCAGACAGGTAGCTATGGCTACACCTTC. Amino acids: CASSPQTGSYGYTF.

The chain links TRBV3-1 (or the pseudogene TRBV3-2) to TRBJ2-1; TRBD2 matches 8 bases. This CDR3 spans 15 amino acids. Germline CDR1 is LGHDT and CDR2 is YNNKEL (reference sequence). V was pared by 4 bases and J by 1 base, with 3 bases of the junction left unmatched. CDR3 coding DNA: TGTGCCAGCAGCCTTTCTAGCGGGTCCTACAATGAGCAGTTCTTC. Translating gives CASSLSSGSYNEQFF.

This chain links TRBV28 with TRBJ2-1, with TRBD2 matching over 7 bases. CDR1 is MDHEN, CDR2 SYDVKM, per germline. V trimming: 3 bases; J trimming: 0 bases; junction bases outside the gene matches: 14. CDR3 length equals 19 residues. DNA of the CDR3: TGTGCCAGCAGTTTCCTCCTACTGACTAGCAGCAGCTCCTACAATGAGCAGTTCTTC. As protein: CASSFLLLTSSSSYNEQFF.

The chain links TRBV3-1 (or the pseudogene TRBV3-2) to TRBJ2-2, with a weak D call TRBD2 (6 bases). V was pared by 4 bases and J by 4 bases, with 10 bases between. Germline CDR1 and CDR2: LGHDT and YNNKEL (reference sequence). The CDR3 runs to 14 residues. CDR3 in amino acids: CASSPWEATGELFF. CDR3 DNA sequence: TGTGCCAGCAGCCCGTGGGAGGCCACCGGGGAGCTGTTTTTT.

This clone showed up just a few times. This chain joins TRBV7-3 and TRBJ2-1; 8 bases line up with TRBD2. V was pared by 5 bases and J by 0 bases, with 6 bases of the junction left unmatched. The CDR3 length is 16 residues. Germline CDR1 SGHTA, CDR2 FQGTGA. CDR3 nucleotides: TGTGCCAGCAGCCCGAGCGGGGGTGGCTCCTACAATGAGCAGTTCTTC. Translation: CASSPSGGGSYNEQFF. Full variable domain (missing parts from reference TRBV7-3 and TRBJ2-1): GAGVSQTPSNKVTEKGKYVELRCDPISGHTALYWYRQSLGQGPEFLIYFQGTGAADDSGLPNDRFFAVRPEGSVSTLKIQRTERGDSAVYLCASSPSGGGSYNEQFFGPGTRLTVL.

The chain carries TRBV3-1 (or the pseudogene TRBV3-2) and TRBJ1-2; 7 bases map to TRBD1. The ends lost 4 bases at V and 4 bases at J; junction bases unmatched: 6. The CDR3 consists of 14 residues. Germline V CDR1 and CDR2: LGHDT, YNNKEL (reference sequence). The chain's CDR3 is CASSPPDRAYGYTF. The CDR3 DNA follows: TGTGCCAGCAGCCCGCCCGACAGGGCCTATGGCTACACCTTC.

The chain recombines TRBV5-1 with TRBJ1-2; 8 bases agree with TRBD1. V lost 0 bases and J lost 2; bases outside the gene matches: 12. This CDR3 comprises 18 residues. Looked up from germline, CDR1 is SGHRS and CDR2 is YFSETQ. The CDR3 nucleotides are TGCGCCAGCAGCTTGGGGTCTTCACAGGGGGGAAGAAACTATGGCTACACCTTC. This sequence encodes CASSLGSSQGGRNYGYTF.

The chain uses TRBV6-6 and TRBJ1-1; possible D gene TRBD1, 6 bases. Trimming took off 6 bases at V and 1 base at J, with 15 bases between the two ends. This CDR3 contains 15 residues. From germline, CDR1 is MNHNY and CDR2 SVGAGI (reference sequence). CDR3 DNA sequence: TGTGCCAGCAGGATACAGGGAGGGACGAACACTGAAGCTTTCTTT. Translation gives CASRIQGGTNTEAFF.